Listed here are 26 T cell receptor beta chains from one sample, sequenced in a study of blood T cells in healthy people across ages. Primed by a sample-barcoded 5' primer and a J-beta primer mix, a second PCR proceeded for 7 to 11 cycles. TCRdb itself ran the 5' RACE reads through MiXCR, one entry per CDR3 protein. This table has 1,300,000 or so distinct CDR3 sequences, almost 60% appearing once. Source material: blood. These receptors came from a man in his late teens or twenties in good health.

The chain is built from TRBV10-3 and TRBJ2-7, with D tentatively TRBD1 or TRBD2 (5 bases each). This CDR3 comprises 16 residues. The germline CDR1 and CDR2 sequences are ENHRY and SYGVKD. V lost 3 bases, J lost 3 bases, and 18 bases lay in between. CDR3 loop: CAISDLTRGPNYEQYF. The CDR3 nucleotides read TGTGCCATCAGTGACCTCACTAGGGGACCTAACTACGAGCAGTACTTC.

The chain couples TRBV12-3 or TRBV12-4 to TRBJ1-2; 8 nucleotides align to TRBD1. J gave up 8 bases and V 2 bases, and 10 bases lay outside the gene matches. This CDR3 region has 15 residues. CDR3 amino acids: CASSLTWQGARGYTF. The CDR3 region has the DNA TGTGCCAGCAGTTTAACTTGGCAGGGGGCGAGGGGCTACACCTTC.

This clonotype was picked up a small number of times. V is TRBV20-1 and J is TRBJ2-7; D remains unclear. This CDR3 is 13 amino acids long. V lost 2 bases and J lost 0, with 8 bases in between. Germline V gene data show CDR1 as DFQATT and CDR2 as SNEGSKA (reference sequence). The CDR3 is CSARHFNSYEQYF. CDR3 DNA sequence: TGCAGTGCTAGACATTTTAACTCCTACGAGCAGTACTTC.

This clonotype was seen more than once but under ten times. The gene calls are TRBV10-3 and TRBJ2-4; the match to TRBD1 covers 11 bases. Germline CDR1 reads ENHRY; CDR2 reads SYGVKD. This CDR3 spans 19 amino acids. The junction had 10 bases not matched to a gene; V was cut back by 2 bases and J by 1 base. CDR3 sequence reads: CAISESGQGATGAKNIQYF. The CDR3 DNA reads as TGTGCCATCAGTGAGAGTGGACAGGGGGCGACGGGGGCCAAAAACATTCAGTACTTC.

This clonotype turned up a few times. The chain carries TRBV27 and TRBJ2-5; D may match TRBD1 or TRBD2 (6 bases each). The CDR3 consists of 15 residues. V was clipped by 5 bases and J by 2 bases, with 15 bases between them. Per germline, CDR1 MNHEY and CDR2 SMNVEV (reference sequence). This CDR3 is CASSTIGGLQETQYF. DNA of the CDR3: TGTGCCAGCAGTACTATAGGGGGACTTCAAGAGACCCAGTACTTC.

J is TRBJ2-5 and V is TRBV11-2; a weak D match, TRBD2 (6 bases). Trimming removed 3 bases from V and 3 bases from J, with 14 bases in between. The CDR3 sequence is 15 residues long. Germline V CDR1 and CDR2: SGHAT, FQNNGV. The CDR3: CASSFWPGGKETQYF. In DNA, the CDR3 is TGTGCCAGCAGCTTTTGGCCCGGCGGGAAAGAGACCCAGTACTTC.

CDR3: CASTLGTSGDNEQFF. DNA of the CDR3: TGTGCCAGCACCCTAGGGACTAGCGGAGACAATGAGCAGTTCTTC. This chain joins TRBV27 and TRBJ2-1; the match to TRBD2 covers 11 bases. The CDR3 contains 15 residues. V was pared by 7 bases and J by 5 bases, with 7 bases of the junction left unmatched. Germline V gene data show CDR1 as MNHEY and CDR2 as SMNVEV (reference sequence).

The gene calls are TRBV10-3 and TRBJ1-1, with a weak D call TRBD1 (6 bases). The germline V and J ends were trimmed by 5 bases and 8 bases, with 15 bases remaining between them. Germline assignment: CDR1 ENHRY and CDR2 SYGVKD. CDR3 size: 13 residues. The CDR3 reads CAISRRGDTEAFF. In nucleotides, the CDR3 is TGTGCCATCAGTCGGAGGGGGGATACCGAAGCTTTCTTT.

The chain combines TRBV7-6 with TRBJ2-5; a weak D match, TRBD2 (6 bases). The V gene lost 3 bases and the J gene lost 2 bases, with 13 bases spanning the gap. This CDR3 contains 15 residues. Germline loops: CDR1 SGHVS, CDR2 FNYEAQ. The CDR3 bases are TGTGCCAGCAGCTTTAGCGGAGAAACACAAGAGACCCAGTACTTC. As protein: CASSFSGETQETQYF.

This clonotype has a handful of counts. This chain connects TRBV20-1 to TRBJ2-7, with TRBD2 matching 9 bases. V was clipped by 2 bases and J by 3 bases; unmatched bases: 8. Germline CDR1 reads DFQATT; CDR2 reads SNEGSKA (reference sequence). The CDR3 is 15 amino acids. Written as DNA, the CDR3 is TGCAGTGCTAGACAAGGGGCTAGCGGGATCTACGAGCAGTACTTC. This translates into CSARQGASGIYEQYF.

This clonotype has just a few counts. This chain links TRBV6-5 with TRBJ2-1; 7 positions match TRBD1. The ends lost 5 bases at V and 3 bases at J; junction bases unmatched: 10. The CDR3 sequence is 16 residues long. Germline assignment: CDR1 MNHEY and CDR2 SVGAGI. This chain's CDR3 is CASSQWGNRGYNEQFF. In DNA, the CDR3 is TGTGCCAGCAGTCAATGGGGCAACAGGGGCTACAATGAGCAGTTCTTC.

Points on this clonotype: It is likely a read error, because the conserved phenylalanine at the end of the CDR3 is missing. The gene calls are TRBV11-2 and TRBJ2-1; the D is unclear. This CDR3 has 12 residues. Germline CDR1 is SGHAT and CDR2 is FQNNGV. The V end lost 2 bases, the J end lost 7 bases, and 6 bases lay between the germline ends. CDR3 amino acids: CASSLIRNEQFV. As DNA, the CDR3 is TGTGCCAGCAGCTTAATTCGGAATGAGCAGTTCGTC.

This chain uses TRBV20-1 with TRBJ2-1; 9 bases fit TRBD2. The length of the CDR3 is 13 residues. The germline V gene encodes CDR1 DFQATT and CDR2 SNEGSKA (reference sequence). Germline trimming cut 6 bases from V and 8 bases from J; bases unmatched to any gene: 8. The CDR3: CSARGGARDEQFF. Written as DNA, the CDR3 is TGCAGTGCACGCGGGGGGGCGAGAGATGAGCAGTTCTTC.

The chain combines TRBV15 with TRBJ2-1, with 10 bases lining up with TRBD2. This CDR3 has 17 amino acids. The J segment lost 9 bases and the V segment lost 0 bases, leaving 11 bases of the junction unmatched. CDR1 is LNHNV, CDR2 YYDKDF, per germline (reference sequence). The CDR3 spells CATSRDQSLAGASEQFF. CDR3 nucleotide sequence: TGTGCCACCAGCAGAGATCAGAGCCTAGCGGGAGCCAGTGAGCAGTTCTTC.

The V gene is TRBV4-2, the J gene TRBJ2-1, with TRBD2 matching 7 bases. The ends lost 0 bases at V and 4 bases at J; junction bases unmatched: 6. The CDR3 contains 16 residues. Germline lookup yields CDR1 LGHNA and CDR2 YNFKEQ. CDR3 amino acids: CASSQDLGTKYNEQFF. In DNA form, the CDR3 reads TGTGCCAGCAGCCAAGATTTAGGGACTAAATACAATGAGCAGTTCTTC.

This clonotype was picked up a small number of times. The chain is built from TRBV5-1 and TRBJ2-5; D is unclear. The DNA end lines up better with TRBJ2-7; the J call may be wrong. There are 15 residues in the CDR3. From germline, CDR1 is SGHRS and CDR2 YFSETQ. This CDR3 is CASSLAPSSPYEQYF. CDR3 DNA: TGCGCCAGCAGCTTGGCCCCCAGCAGCCCCTACGAGCAGTACTTC.

The DNA for the CDR3 is TGCAGTGCTGATACGACAGGTTACGGTGAGCAGTTCTTC. Translation: CSADTTGYGEQFF. V usage is TRBV20-1 and J usage is TRBJ2-1; D is perhaps TRBD1 (6 bases). Between the trimmed V and J ends, which lost 5 bases and 9 bases, there was a span of 17 bases. There are 13 residues in the CDR3. Germline CDR1 DFQATT, CDR2 SNEGSKA (reference sequence).

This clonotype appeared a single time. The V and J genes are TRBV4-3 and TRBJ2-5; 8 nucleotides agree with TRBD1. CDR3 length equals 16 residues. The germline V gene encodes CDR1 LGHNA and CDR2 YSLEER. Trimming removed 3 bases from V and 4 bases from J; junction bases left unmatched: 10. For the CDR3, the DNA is TGCGCCAGCAGCCACCGGACAGGGAAAGGGGGAGAGACCCAGTACTTC. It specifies CASSHRTGKGGETQYF.

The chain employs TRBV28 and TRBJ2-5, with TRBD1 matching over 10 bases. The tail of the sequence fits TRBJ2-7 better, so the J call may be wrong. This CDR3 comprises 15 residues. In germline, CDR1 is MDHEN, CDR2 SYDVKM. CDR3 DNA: TGTGCCAGCAGTTATCCGGGACAGGGGTCGGGCGAGCAGTACTTC. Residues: CASSYPGQGSGEQYF.

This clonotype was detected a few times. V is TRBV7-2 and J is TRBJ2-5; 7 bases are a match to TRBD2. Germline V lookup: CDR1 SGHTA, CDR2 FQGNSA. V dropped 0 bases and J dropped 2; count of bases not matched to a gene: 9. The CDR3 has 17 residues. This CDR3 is CASSLAALSSGQETQYF. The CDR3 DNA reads TGTGCCAGCAGCTTAGCTGCTCTTTCTAGCGGACAAGAGACCCAGTACTTC. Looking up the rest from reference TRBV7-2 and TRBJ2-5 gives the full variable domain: GAGVSQSPSNKVTEKGKDVELRCDPISGHTALYWYRQSLGQGLEFLIYFQGNSAPDKSGLPSDRFSAERTGGSVSTLTIQRTQQEDSAVYLCASSLAALSSGQETQYFGPGTRLLVL.

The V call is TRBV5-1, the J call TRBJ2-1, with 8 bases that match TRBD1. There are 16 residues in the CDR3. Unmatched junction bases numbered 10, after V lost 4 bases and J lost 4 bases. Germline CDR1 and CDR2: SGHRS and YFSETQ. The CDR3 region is CASSNSDRDPYNEQFF. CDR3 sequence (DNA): TGCGCCAGCAGCAATTCGGACAGGGACCCTTACAATGAGCAGTTCTTC.

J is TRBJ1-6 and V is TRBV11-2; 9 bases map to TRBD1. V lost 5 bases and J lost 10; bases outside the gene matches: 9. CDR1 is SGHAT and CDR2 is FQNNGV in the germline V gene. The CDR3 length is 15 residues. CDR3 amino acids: CASSESGTGSSPLHF. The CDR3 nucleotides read TGTGCCAGCAGCGAATCCGGGACAGGGTCCTCACCCCTCCACTTT.

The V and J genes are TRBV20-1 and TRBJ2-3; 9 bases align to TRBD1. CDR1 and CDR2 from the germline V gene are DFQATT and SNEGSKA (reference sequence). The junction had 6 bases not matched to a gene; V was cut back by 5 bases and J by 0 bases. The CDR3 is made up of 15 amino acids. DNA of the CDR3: TGCAGTGCTGAAAACAGGGGGCCGAGCACAGATACGCAGTATTTT. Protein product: CSAENRGPSTDTQYF.

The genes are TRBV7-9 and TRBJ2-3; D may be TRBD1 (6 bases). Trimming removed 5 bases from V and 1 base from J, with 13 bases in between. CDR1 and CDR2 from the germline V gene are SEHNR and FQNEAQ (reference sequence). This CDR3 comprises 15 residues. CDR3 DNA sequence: TGTGCCAGCAGCATACCAAGACAGGGCACAGATACGCAGTATTTT. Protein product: CASSIPRQGTDTQYF.

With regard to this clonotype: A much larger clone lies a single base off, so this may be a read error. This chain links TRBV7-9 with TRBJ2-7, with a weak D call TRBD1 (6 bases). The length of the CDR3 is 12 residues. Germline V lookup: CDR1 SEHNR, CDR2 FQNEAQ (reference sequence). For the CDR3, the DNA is TGTTCCAGCAGCTCAAAGACAGGAGAGCAGTACTTC. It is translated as CSSSSKTGEQYF.

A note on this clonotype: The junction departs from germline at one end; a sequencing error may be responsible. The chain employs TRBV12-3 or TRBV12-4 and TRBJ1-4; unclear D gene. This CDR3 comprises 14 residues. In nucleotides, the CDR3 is TGTGCCAGCAGCCGCGGACGCCTCCGGGAAAAACCGTTTTTT. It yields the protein CASSRGRLREKPFF.